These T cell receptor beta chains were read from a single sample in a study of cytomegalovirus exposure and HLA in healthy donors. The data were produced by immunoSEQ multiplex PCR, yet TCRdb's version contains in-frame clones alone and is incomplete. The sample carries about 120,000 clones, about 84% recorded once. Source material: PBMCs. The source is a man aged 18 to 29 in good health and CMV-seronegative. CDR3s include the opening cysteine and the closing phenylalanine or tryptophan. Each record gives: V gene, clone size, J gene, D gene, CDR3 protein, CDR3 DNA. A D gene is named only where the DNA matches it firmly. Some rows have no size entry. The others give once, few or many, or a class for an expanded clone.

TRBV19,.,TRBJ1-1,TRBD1,CASSIAGQGTAFF,TGTGCCAGTAGTATAGCTGGACAGGGAACAGCTTTCTTT
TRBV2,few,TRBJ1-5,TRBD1,CASRPTGDSNQPQHF,TGTGCCAGCAGACCAACAGGGGATAGCAATCAGCCCCAGCATTTT
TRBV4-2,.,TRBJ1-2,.,CASSQDLREPYGYTF,TGTGCCAGCAGCCAAGATTTGCGGGAGCCCTATGGCTACACCTTC
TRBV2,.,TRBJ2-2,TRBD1,CASGTGGFDTGELFF,TGTGCCAGCGGAACAGGGGGCTTTGACACCGGGGAGCTGTTTTTT
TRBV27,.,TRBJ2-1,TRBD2,CASSISGGASNEQFF,TGTGCCAGCAGTATTAGCGGGGGGGCCAGTAATGAGCAGTTCTTC
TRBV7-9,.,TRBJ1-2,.,CASSGGVGTNYGYTF,TGTGCCAGCAGCGGGGGGGTAGGGACCAACTATGGCTACACCTTC
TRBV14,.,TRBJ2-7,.,CASSQDLGTKTYEQYF,TGTGCCAGCAGCCAAGACCTCGGGACAAAGACCTACGAGCAGTACTTC
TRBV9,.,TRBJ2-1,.,CASSVAAGGIGDNEQFF,TGTGCCAGCAGCGTAGCAGCGGGCGGGATTGGGGACAATGAGCAGTTCTTC
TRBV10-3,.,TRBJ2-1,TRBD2,CATKTGLAGANEQFF,TGTGCCACCAAGACCGGACTAGCGGGAGCCAATGAGCAGTTCTTC
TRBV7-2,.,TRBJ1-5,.,CASSRAGTRRQPQHF,TGTGCCAGCAGCCGAGCCGGGACAAGGAGGCAGCCCCAGCATTTT
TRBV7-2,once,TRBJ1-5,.,CASSLDRFNQPQHF,TGTGCCAGCAGCCTGGACAGATTCAATCAGCCCCAGCATTTT
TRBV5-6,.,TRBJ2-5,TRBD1,CASWDSQETQYF,TGTGCCAGTTGGGACAGCCAAGAGACCCAGTACTTC
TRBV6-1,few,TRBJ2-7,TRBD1,CASSIDRGSYEQYF,TGTGCCAGCAGTATAGACAGGGGGAGCTACGAGCAGTACTTC
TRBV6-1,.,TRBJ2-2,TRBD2,CASSESSGGAGELFF,TGTGCCAGCAGTGAGAGTAGCGGGGGGGCCGGGGAGCTGTTTTTT
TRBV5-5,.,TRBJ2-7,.,CASSFNSIYEQYF,TGTGCCAGCAGCTTTAACAGCATCTACGAGCAGTACTTC
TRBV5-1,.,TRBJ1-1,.,CASSGGALSNTEAFF,TGCGCCAGCAGCGGAGGGGCCCTAAGTAACACTGAAGCTTTCTTT
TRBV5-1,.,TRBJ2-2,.,CASSLGQYTGELFF,TGCGCCAGCAGCTTGGGACAGTACACCGGGGAGCTGTTTTTT
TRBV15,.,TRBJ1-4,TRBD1,CATTQGSATNEKLFF,TGTGCCACCACACAGGGGTCTGCAACTAATGAAAAACTGTTTTTT
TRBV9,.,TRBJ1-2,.,CASSVAGTPYGYTF,TGTGCCAGCAGCGTAGCTGGGACACCTTATGGCTACACCTTC
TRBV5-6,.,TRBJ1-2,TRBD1,CASSSRTGLVNYGYTF,TGTGCCAGCAGCTCCCGGACAGGGCTCGTTAACTATGGCTACACCTTC
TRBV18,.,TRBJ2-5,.,CASSPLQVLQETQYF,TGTGCCAGCTCACCCCTCCAGGTGCTTCAAGAGACCCAGTACTTC
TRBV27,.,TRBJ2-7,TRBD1,CASSPLGTGAYEQYF,TGTGCCAGCAGCCCGTTGGGGACAGGGGCCTACGAGCAGTACTTC
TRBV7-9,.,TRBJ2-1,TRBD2,CASSLDTSGSSYNEQFF,TGTGCCAGCAGCTTAGATACTAGCGGGTCCTCCTACAATGAGCAGTTCTTC
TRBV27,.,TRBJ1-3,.,CASPDRISGNTIYF,TGTGCCAGCCCGGACAGAATCTCTGGAAACACCATATATTTT
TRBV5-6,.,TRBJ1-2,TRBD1,CASSFIVMDRANYGYTF,TGTGCCAGCAGCTTCATTGTAATGGACAGGGCTAACTATGGCTACACCTTC
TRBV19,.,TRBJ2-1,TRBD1,CASSQAHGTGNYNEQFF,TGTGCCAGTAGCCAAGCCCACGGGACAGGGAACTACAATGAGCAGTTCTTC
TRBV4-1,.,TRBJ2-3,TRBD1,CASSQARQGTDTQYF,TGCGCCAGCAGCCAAGCGCGACAGGGGACAGATACGCAGTATTTT
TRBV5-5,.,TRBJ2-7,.,CASSGIPGTTSYEQYF,TGTGCCAGCAGCGGAATCCCCGGGACAACCTCCTACGAGCAGTACTTC
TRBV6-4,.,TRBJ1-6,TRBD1,CASSYRGSNSPLHF,TGTGCCAGCAGTTACAGGGGTTCGAATTCACCCCTCCACTTT
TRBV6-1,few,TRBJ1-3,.,CASSEARWSDSGNTIYF,TGTGCCAGCAGTGAAGCGAGGTGGTCGGACTCTGGAAACACCATATATTTT
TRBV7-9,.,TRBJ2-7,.,CASSFIGYEQYF,TGTGCCAGCAGCTTTATCGGGTACGAGCAGTACTTC
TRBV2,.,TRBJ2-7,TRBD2,CASRELAGVYEQYF,TGTGCCAGCAGGGAACTAGCGGGAGTGTACGAGCAGTACTTC
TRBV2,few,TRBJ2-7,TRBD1,CASRSGTGGEQYF,TGTGCCAGCAGGAGTGGGACAGGGGGCGAGCAGTACTTC
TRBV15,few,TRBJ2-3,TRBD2,CATSSLLAGNKDTQYF,TGTGCCACCAGCAGCCTACTAGCGGGAAATAAGGATACGCAGTATTTT
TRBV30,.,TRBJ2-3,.,CAWSVQLPSTDTQYF,TGTGCCTGGAGTGTACAGTTACCTAGCACAGATACGCAGTATTTT
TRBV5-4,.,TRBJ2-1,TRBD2,CASSPQLSGSFDNEQFF,TGTGCCAGCAGCCCCCAACTTAGCGGGAGTTTCGACAATGAGCAGTTCTTC
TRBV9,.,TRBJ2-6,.,CASSVGPGFSGANVLTF,TGTGCCAGCAGCGTAGGCCCGGGATTCTCTGGGGCCAACGTCCTGACTTTC
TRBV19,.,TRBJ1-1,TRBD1,CASSRGTGMPGAFF,TGTGCCAGTAGTAGAGGGACAGGGATGCCTGGAGCTTTCTTT
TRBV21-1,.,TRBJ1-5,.,CASTSIRGGDSQPQHF,TGTGCCAGCACCTCTATCAGGGGAGGGGATAGTCAGCCCCAGCATTTT
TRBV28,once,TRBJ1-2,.,CASSRDGVYGYTF,TGTGCCAGCAGCCGAGACGGAGTATATGGCTACACCTTC
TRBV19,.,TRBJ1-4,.,CASSIVDSTNEKLFF,TGTGCCAGTAGTATAGTAGACAGTACTAATGAAAAACTGTTTTTT
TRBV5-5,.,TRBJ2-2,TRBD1,CASSVRSGTGGVGTGELFF,TGTGCCAGCAGCGTGAGATCTGGGACAGGGGGCGTTGGCACCGGGGAGCTGTTTTTT
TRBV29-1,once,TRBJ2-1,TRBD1,CSVEETGGRNNEQFF,TGCAGCGTTGAAGAAACAGGGGGCCGTAACAATGAGCAGTTCTTC
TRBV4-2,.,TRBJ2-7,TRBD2,CASSQDPRVAGAPGYEQYF,TGTGCCAGCAGCCAAGATCCGCGGGTAGCGGGAGCTCCGGGATACGAGCAGTACTTC
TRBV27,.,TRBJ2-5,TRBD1,CASSIPGQEETQYF,TGTGCCAGCAGTATTCCGGGACAGGAAGAGACCCAGTACTTC
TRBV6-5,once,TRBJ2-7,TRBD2,CASSPWRGSYEQYF,TGTGCCAGCAGCCCCTGGCGGGGGTCCTACGAGCAGTACTTC
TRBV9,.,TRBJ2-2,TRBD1,CASSVRAGGDTGELFF,TGTGCCAGCAGCGTAAGGGCAGGGGGAGACACCGGGGAGCTGTTTTTT
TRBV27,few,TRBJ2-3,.,CASSLAAPWETQYF,TGTGCCAGCAGTTTGGCGGCCCCATGGGAGACGCAGTATTTT
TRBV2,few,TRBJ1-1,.,CASSGHVAFF,TGTGCCAGCAGTGGACACGTGGCTTTCTTT
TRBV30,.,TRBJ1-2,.,CAWSVLGGNYGYTF,TGTGCCTGGAGTGTCTTAGGCGGCAACTATGGCTACACCTTC
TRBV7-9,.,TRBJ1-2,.,CASSQAGDGYTF,TGTGCCAGCAGCCAAGCAGGGGATGGCTACACCTTC
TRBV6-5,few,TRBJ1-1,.,CASSSDQREAAFF,TGTGCCAGCAGTAGTGACCAGAGGGAGGCAGCTTTCTTT
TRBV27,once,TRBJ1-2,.,CASSTNPGQEEFYGYTF,TGTGCCAGCAGTACCAATCCCGGCCAGGAAGAATTTTATGGCTACACCTTC
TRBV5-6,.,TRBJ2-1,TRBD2,CASSILTSGPYNEQFF,TGTGCCAGCAGCATCCTGACTAGCGGACCCTACAATGAGCAGTTCTTC
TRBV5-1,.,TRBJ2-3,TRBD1,CASSLGDRANTDTQYF,TGCGCCAGCAGCTTGGGGGACAGGGCAAATACAGATACGCAGTATTTT
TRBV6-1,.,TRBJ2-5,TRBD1,CASRTGGGETQYF,TGTGCCAGCAGGACAGGGGGAGGGGAGACCCAGTACTTC
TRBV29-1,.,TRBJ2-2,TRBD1,CSVDRSNTGELFF,TGCAGCGTGGACAGGTCGAACACCGGGGAGCTGTTTTTT
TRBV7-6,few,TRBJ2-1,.,CASSLTGSSYNEQFF,TGTGCCAGCAGCTTAACCGGGAGCTCCTACAATGAGCAGTTCTTC
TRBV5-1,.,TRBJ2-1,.,CASSRTGPNNEQFF,TGCGCCAGCAGCCGGACTGGGCCCAACAATGAGCAGTTCTTC